Described below is a single TCR beta chain sequence and its context. Its antigen is still unknown. The data belong to a study of post-analysis software for immune sequencing data. Findings and limits, study-wide: TRBV5-6, TRBV5-1 and TRBV20-1 belonged to a set of roughly 5 TRBV segments that were more frequent in patients than controls. When the samples were clustered directly with F measure, those that had been prepared in the same batch showed strong co-clustering.

Researchers reported that TCR beta cDNA libraries carried unique molecular identifiers. T cells, about 0.85 to 11 million of them, yielded hundreds of thousands of cDNA molecules. TCRdb called the PCR reads again in MiXCR, with one record for every CDR3 protein. Of hundreds of thousands of distinct CDR3 sequences listed, roughly 27% are singletons. Trimming left V 4 bases short and J 7 bases short, with 23 bases between. The CDR3 totals 17 residues. CDR1 is KGHSH and CDR2 is LQKENI in the germline V gene. The source is a girl aged 5 to 17 with multiple sclerosis. The material sequenced was blood. The chain links TRBV18 to TRBJ2-1; D not resolved. The CDR3 DNA is TGTGCCAGCTCACTCCTTACTGTGGTTACGCCTCGAAATGAGCAGTTCTTC. It yields the protein CASSLLTVVTPRNEQFF.